The 3 T cell receptor beta chains listed next were all sequenced from one sample in a study of T cell clones after liver transplantation. Sequencing was performed with immunoSEQ multiplex PCR; in TCRdb, only in-frame clones are kept and a portion is missing. The sample consists of under 150,000 clones, over 75% of them appearing once. The starting material was CD4+ T cells from blood, obtained 12 months after liver transplant. Source of these receptors: a human patient who received a liver transplant. Certain T cells may be donor cells from the graft.

The chain employs TRBV7-2 and TRBJ2-3, with 8 bases fitting TRBD2. The length of the CDR3 is 16 residues. After removal of 0 bases from V and 11 bases from J, the junction contained 13 bases not matched to a gene. CDR1 is SGHTA and CDR2 is FQGNSA in the germline V gene. CDR3 sequence (DNA): TGTGCCAGCAGCTTAGCGGGCACTAGCGGACCGTTTGGGCAGTATTTT. Translation gives CASSLAGTSGPFGQYF.

The gene calls are TRBV25-1 and TRBJ2-3; 13 positions agree with TRBD2. V dropped 7 bases and J dropped 4; count of bases not matched to a gene: 5. Per germline, CDR1 MGHDK and CDR2 SYGVNS. CDR3 length: 15 residues. CDR3 in DNA: TGTGCCAGCACCATTACTAGCGGGGGGGCAGATACGCAGTATTTT. Residues: CASTITSGGADTQYF.

This clone was recorded once. The chain is built from TRBV19 and TRBJ2-7, with D perhaps TRBD1 (6 bases). The V and J ends lost 3 bases and 4 bases respectively, with 10 bases between them. The CDR3 has 13 residues. The V gene's germline CDR1 is LNHDA and CDR2 SQIVND (reference sequence). The CDR3 here is CASSMARGYEQYF. The CDR3 region has the DNA TGTGCCAGTAGTATGGCCAGGGGATACGAGCAGTACTTC.